This entry lists 22 T cell receptor beta chains sequenced from one sample in a study of radiotherapy plus CTLA-4 blockade in lung cancer. The repertoire was sequenced with immunoSEQ multiplex PCR; TCRdb's copy has only in-frame clones and lacks some. Seen here are some 120,000 clones, about 80% observed once, and the top ten hold around 3%. The sample here was peripheral blood, taken from a patient treated with radiotherapy plus ipilimumab. The receptor source for this set is a human donor with non-small cell lung cancer that progressed on radiotherapy plus ipilimumab. Some clones in this sample may be carry-over from other donors' samples.

The V call is TRBV4-1, the J call TRBJ2-7; TRBD1 aligns across 10 bases. The V and J ends lost 4 bases and 0 bases, in that order; junction bases with no gene match: 12. Germline V gene lookup returns CDR1 MGHRA and CDR2 YSYEKL. There are 18 residues in the CDR3. CDR3 DNA sequence: TGCGCCAGCAGCCTTTTCCCCCCGGGACAGGGGAGCTCCTACGAGCAGTACTTC. It translates to CASSLFPPGQGSSYEQYF.

The CDR3 loop reads CASSNREADTQYF. DNA of the CDR3: TGCGCCAGCAGTAACAGGGAGGCAGATACGCAGTATTTT. The chain links TRBV4-3 to TRBJ2-3; the D gene could be TRBD1 or TRBD2 (6 bases each). Trimming took 6 bases from V and 4 from J, leaving 11 bases between them. The CDR3 loop spans 13 amino acids. Germline assignment: CDR1 LGHNA and CDR2 YSLEER.

This clone was detected only once. V usage is TRBV5-1 and J usage is TRBJ2-5; 8 positions match TRBD2. Looked up from germline, CDR1 is SGHRS and CDR2 is YFSETQ. CDR3 size: 15 residues. The V and J ends lost 2 bases and 4 bases, in that order; junction bases with no gene match: 7. CDR3 residues: CASSFTGGMAETQYF. The CDR3 DNA is TGCGCCAGCAGCTTTACGGGGGGGATGGCAGAGACCCAGTACTTC.

V and J are TRBV28 and TRBJ1-2; the D gene is possibly TRBD1 (6 bases). V was shortened by 5 bases and J by 4 bases, with 23 bases between the two germline ends. This CDR3 is 17 amino acids long. Germline V gene sequence: CDR1 MDHEN, CDR2 SYDVKM. The CDR3 region is CASSGLTPSDRPYGYTF. CDR3 DNA sequence: TGTGCCAGCAGTGGACTGACCCCCTCGGACAGACCCTATGGCTACACCTTC.

The genes are TRBV7-9 and TRBJ1-1; 8 bases agree with TRBD1. Germline lookup yields CDR1 SEHNR and CDR2 FQNEAQ (reference sequence). V shed 3 bases and J 4 bases; nucleotides not matched to a gene: 4. This CDR3 comprises 14 residues. CDR3 loop: CASSLPGGGTEAFF. The DNA of the CDR3 is TGTGCCAGCAGCTTGCCAGGGGGCGGCACTGAAGCTTTCTTT.

CDR3 amino acids: CASYEGTSYNEQFF. The CDR3 DNA follows: TGTGCCAGCTACGAGGGGACATCCTACAATGAGCAGTTCTTC. The chain carries TRBV27 and TRBJ2-1; possibly TRBD1 for D (6 bases). Trimming took 8 bases from V and 1 from J, leaving 12 bases between them. CDR1 is MNHEY and CDR2 is SMNVEV in the germline V gene (reference sequence). The CDR3 sequence is 14 residues long.

This rearrangement joins TRBV15 to TRBJ2-7; no definite D call. V was cut by 0 bases and J by 2 bases, with 8 bases left in between. CDR3 length: 14 amino acids. From germline, CDR1 is LNHNV and CDR2 YYDKDF (reference sequence). Here the CDR3 reads CATSRDRLAYEQYF. CDR3 in DNA: TGTGCCACCAGCAGAGATCGGTTGGCCTACGAGCAGTACTTC. Complete variable domain (other parts from reference TRBV15 and TRBJ2-7): DAMVIQNPRYQVTQFGKPVTLSCSQTLNHNVMYWYQQKSSQAPKLLFHYYDKDFNNEADTPDNFQSRRPNTSFCFLDIRSPGLGDTAMYLCATSRDRLAYEQYFGPGTRLTVT.

J is TRBJ1-1 and V is TRBV2, with 8 bases fitting TRBD1. V shed 8 bases and J 4 bases; nucleotides not matched to a gene: 6. Germline CDR1 reads SNHLY; CDR2 reads FYNNEI. This CDR3 has 13 amino acids. The CDR3 loop is CASVQGAGTEAFF. In DNA, the CDR3 is TGTGCCAGCGTCCAGGGGGCGGGCACTGAAGCTTTCTTT.

The genes are TRBV6-1 and TRBJ1-3, with 7 bases lining up with TRBD1. This CDR3 contains 15 residues. Germline assignment: CDR1 MNHNS and CDR2 SASEGT. Germline trimming cut 8 bases from V and 0 bases from J; bases unmatched to any gene: 7. The CDR3 protein is CASRDRPNSGNTIYF. DNA of the CDR3: TGTGCCAGCCGGGACAGACCTAACTCTGGAAACACCATATATTTT.

The J gene is TRBJ2-2, the V gene TRBV7-6; D remains ambiguous. The CDR3 spans 16 residues. CDR1 is SGHVS and CDR2 is FNYEAQ in the germline V gene. Trimming took off 1 base at V and 3 bases at J, with 12 bases between the two ends. The CDR3 DNA is TGTGCCAGCAGCTTAGAGTTTGGTTGGGACACCGGGGAGCTGTTTTTT. Its translation is CASSLEFGWDTGELFF.

V usage is TRBV6-6 and J usage is TRBJ2-3, with unresolved D. V was pared by 6 bases and J by 2 bases, with 15 bases between. The germline gives CDR1 MNHNY, CDR2 SVGAGI (reference sequence). The CDR3 extends over 15 amino acids. For the CDR3, the DNA is TGTGCCAGCAGCCTACGCTACTCTTTCACAGATACGCAGTATTTT. It translates to CASSLRYSFTDTQYF.

The chain links TRBV5-1 to TRBJ2-3; D unresolved. V was pared by 3 bases and J by 0 bases, with 8 bases between. The CDR3 spans 14 residues. Germline lookup yields CDR1 SGHRS and CDR2 YFSETQ. The CDR3 reads CASSSYYSTDTQYF. The DNA for the CDR3 is TGCGCCAGCAGCTCATACTACAGCACAGATACGCAGTATTTT.

This rearrangement joins TRBV7-3 to TRBJ2-1, with 11 positions matching TRBD2. The CDR3 has 14 amino acids. Germline V gene data show CDR1 as SGHTA and CDR2 as FQGTGA. The ends lost 9 bases at V and 3 bases at J; junction bases unmatched: 4. CDR3 protein: CASATSGDYNEQFF. CDR3 DNA sequence: TGTGCCAGTGCGACTAGCGGGGACTACAATGAGCAGTTCTTC.

The gene calls are TRBV7-9 and TRBJ1-1; TRBD1 agrees at 9 bases. The CDR3 sequence is 12 residues long. Per germline, CDR1 SEHNR and CDR2 FQNEAQ (reference sequence). Trimming removed 1 base from V and 10 bases from J; junction bases left unmatched: 1. The CDR3 is CASSLEDRGAFF. CDR3 sequence (DNA): TGTGCCAGCAGCTTAGAGGACAGGGGAGCTTTCTTT.

Here the CDR3 DNA reads TGTGCCAGCAGCCCGGGGTACGGGCTTTGGTATGGCTACACCTTC. Translated: CASSPGYGLWYGYTF. V is TRBV5-8 and J is TRBJ1-2; no definite D call. The length of the CDR3 is 15 residues. Trimming pared 4 bases from V and 5 bases from J, leaving 18 bases between. CDR1 is SGHTS, CDR2 YDEGEE, per germline.

For the CDR3, the DNA is TGTGCCAGCAGCACGGACAGGGGAAATGAGCAGTTCTTC. This sequence encodes CASSTDRGNEQFF. The V and J genes are TRBV7-8 and TRBJ2-1; 9 bases are a match to TRBD1. V dropped 5 bases and J dropped 7; count of bases not matched to a gene: 3. Germline V gene sequence: CDR1 SGHVS, CDR2 FQNEAQ. This CDR3 is built from 13 residues. Supplemented by reference TRBV7-8 and TRBJ2-1, the full variable domain reads GAGVSQSPRYKVAKRGQDVALRCDPISGHVSLFWYQQALGQGPEFLTYFQNEAQLDKSGLPSDRFFAERPEGSVSTLKIQRTQQEDSAVYLCASSTDRGNEQFFGPGTRLTVL.

The chain carries TRBV29-1 and TRBJ1-2; D gene ambiguous. The CDR3 covers 11 residues. V dropped 4 bases and J dropped 5 bases, with 8 bases sitting between them. The germline V gene encodes CDR1 SQVTM and CDR2 ANQGSEA. Written as DNA, the CDR3 is TGCAGCGTTGGAAGTGGGTATGGCTACACCTTC. Translated, it gives CSVGSGYGYTF.

The V gene is TRBV30, the J gene TRBJ1-3; 7 nucleotides align to TRBD1. After removal of 0 bases from V and 7 bases from J, the junction contained 6 bases not matched to a gene. CDR1 is GTSNPN, CDR2 SVGIG, per germline (reference sequence). The CDR3 loop spans 14 amino acids. The CDR3 DNA follows: TGTGCCTGGAGTGTACTGGCAGGGGGGAACACCATATATTTT. Amino acid sequence: CAWSVLAGGNTIYF.

CDR3 sequence reads: CSASGTSGATDTQYF. The CDR3 region has the DNA TGCAGCGCATCAGGGACTAGCGGGGCTACAGATACGCAGTATTTT. The chain is built from TRBV29-1 and TRBJ2-3; TRBD2 aligns across 13 bases. This CDR3 is 15 amino acids long. V trimming: 7 bases; J trimming: 3 bases; junction bases outside the gene matches: 7. Per the germline V gene, CDR1 is SQVTM and CDR2 is ANQGSEA.

This clone was observed a handful of times. V is TRBV6-6 and J is TRBJ2-3; 7 bases match TRBD2. Germline lookup yields CDR1 MNHNY and CDR2 SVGAGI (reference sequence). CDR3 length equals 15 residues. V lost 1 base, J lost 1 base, and 2 bases stayed unmatched. The CDR3 DNA reads TGTGCCAGCAGTTACTTCCGGGGGGGCACAGATACGCAGTATTTT. Translating it yields CASSYFRGGTDTQYF.

This chain uses TRBV5-6 with TRBJ2-2; 10 nucleotides align to TRBD1. The ends lost 6 bases at V and 0 bases at J; junction bases unmatched: 11. The CDR3 spans 18 residues. Germline V gene sequence: CDR1 SGHDT, CDR2 YYEEEE. The CDR3 sequence: CASTPGTGAISNTGELFF. CDR3 bases: TGTGCCAGCACCCCCGGGACAGGGGCGATTTCGAACACCGGGGAGCTGTTTTTT.

The chain carries TRBV6-4 and TRBJ2-1; 10 bases align to TRBD2. CDR3 length: 14 residues. The junction had 9 bases not matched to a gene; V was cut back by 8 bases and J by 8 bases. Per the germline V gene, CDR1 is MRHNA and CDR2 is SNTAGT. The chain's CDR3 is CASSRTSGLDEQFF. As DNA, the CDR3 is TGTGCCAGCTCCCGGACTAGCGGCTTGGATGAGCAGTTCTTC.